This entry describes one T cell receptor (beta chain). What antigen it recognizes has not been identified. Base qualities are missing; no much larger clone stands one base away. Inclusive of the bounding cysteine and phenylalanine, the CDR3 is 15 residues long. Just the 45-base CDR3 DNA is kept, in frame starting at base 1. In the germline V gene (reference sequence), CDR1 corresponds to MNHNY and CDR2 to SVGAGI. The junction shows trimming of 5 bases on V and 0 bases on J, plus 11 bases between the germline ends. The data were obtained in a study (dated by TCRdb to about 2015). Study-level background: The study tested whether tumor-infiltrating Tregs in breast cancer are recruited from blood Tregs or converted in situ from other CD4+ T cell subsets.

Full-length TCR variable regions were amplified by 5' RACE PCR with constant-region reverse primers, and semi-nested PCR with Nested Universal Primer A was subsequently performed. The ReliaPrep RNA Cell Miniprep System was used to extract total RNA, which was then reverse transcribed into 5'RACE-ready cDNA with the SMARTer RACE 5'/3' Kit. Multiplex adaptors were used to barcode full-length TCR alpha and beta libraries, and the barcoded libraries were sequenced on an Illumina MiSeq. Under the source paper's analysis protocol: For each of nine subset-tissue groups, sequencing data from the five patients were combined, and the groups were compared by unsupervised clustering of TCR gene usage. The Morisita-Horn index, with shared sequences weighted by their contribution to each repertoire, was used to calculate repertoire similarity. TCRdb's own reprocessing of the public reads used fastp at Q25 and MiXCR and kept productive beta chains. Each CDR3 protein appears once, grouped with its most common genes and DNA. TCRdb, not the original authors, processed these V and J calls. Recorded for this sample are some 32,000 distinct CDR3 sequences; around 27% of them occurred a single time. The ten largest account for around 2.3% of the sample.

Tregs were isolated as CD4+CD25+CD127-/low cells. Tregs, naive and memory CD4+ T cells from tumor, blood and ipsilateral draining lymph nodes of a handful of breast cancer patients underwent full-length TCR alpha and beta sequencing. Tumor tissue, along with lymph nodes from ipsilateral axillary dissection, was perfused with PBS, minced, and then digested using collagenase I and hyaluronidase. A purity exceeding 90% was confirmed by FACS for the sorted cell populations. Study-wide conclusions, independent of this receptor: The TCR alpha and beta sequences of tumor-infiltrating Tregs showed the greatest overlap with tumor naive CD4+ T cells, followed by blood naive CD4+ T cells. Tumor memory CD4+ T cell TCR gene usage was found to cluster with blood and lymph node memory CD4+ cells and with lymph node naive CD4+ cells. The larger-cohort validation was restricted to a single TCR beta V-J rearrangement rather than whole repertoires.

The chain employs TRBV6-6 and TRBJ1-5; possibly the D gene is TRBD1, per 5 matching bases. The source of this sequence is a female donor with breast cancer. The sequenced sample consisted of tumor-infiltrating Tregs sorted from the breast tumor. Here the CDR3 is given as CASSPTGYSNQPQHF. The nucleotide sequence is TGTGCCAGCAGTCCTACAGGTTATAGCAATCAGCCCCAGCATTTT.